This is a list of T cell receptor beta chains from one sample in a study of blood T cell repertoires in COVID-19. The assay was immunoSEQ multiplex PCR, and TCRdb's table has in-frame clones only and misses some. The sample holds about 480,000 clones; approximately 87% are singletons and the top ten take approximately 1.8%. The sample comprised PBMCs or T cells enriched from blood (not recorded which). These receptors came from a middle-aged woman who had recovered from COVID-19. CDR3s include the opening cysteine and the closing phenylalanine or tryptophan. Fields, in order: clone size, J gene, CDR3 length, V gene, D gene, CDR3 DNA, CDR3 protein. A D gene is named only where the DNA matches it firmly. The listing skips clone size in some rows; elsewhere it reads once, few, many or a size class.

size: .; J: TRBJ1-6; length: 12; V: TRBV19; D: .; DNA: TGTGCCAGTAGCACCTATGGTTCACCCCTCCACTTT; CDR3: CASSTYGSPLHF
size: few; J: TRBJ1-5; length: 16; V: TRBV10-3; D: .; DNA: TGTGCCATCAGTGAGTCTGGCAGGGGCAGCAATCAGCCCCAGCATTTT; CDR3: CAISESGRGSNQPQHF
size: .; J: TRBJ2-2; length: 13; V: TRBV9; D: TRBD1; DNA: TGTGCCAGCACAGGGGGCCTCACCGGGGAGCTGTTTTTT; CDR3: CASTGGLTGELFF
size: once; J: TRBJ2-2; length: 15; V: TRBV19; D: TRBD2; DNA: TGTGCCAGTAACCCACGGGGGGGATACACCGGGGAGCTGTTTTTT; CDR3: CASNPRGGYTGELFF
size: .; J: TRBJ2-2; length: 13; V: TRBV24-1; D: .; DNA: TGTGCCACCAGAGCTTCGAACACCGGGGAGCTGTTTTTT; CDR3: CATRASNTGELFF
size: .; J: TRBJ1-4; length: 15; V: TRBV5-4; D: TRBD1; DNA: TGTGCCAGCAGCTTGAGCTCAGGGGGCCGGGAAAAACTGTTTTTT; CDR3: CASSLSSGGREKLFF
size: .; J: TRBJ2-2; length: 16; V: TRBV9; D: TRBD1; DNA: TGTGCCAGCAGCGTCCGGGACAGGGCGGGAAGCGGGGAGCTGTTTTTT; CDR3: CASSVRDRAGSGELFF
size: .; J: TRBJ1-1; length: 12; V: TRBV12-3/TRBV12-4; D: .; DNA: TGTGCCAGCAGTTTACAGGGATCTGAAGCTTTCTTT; CDR3: CASSLQGSEAFF
size: .; J: TRBJ2-5; length: 14; V: TRBV29-1; D: TRBD2; DNA: TGCAGCGTTCACCTAGCGGGAGGGGGGGAGACCCAGTACTTC; CDR3: CSVHLAGGGETQYF
size: .; J: TRBJ2-1; length: 14; V: TRBV10-1; D: TRBD2; DNA: TGCGCCAGCAGTGAGTCGGCAGGGAGGGATGAGCAGTTCTTC; CDR3: CASSESAGRDEQFF
size: .; J: TRBJ1-5; length: 14; V: TRBV3-1/TRBV3-2; D: TRBD1; DNA: TGTGCCAGCAGCCACGCAGGGGGACACCAGCCCCAGCATTTT; CDR3: CASSHAGGHQPQHF
size: .; J: TRBJ2-5; length: 18; V: TRBV7-9; D: TRBD2; DNA: TGTGCCAGCAGCTTAGATCGGACTAGCGGGAGACAAAGAGAGACCCAGTACTTC; CDR3: CASSLDRTSGRQRETQYF
size: .; J: TRBJ2-5; length: 14; V: TRBV19; D: TRBD1; DNA: TGTGCCAGTAGCGACACAGGGGGTGGGGAGACCCAGTACTTC; CDR3: CASSDTGGGETQYF
size: once; J: TRBJ1-1; length: 14; V: TRBV15; D: .; DNA: TGTGCCACCAGCCTCGGACAGTTGAACAGGGAAGCTTTCTTT; CDR3: CATSLGQLNREAFF
size: .; J: TRBJ1-1; length: 14; V: TRBV10-3; D: .; DNA: TGTGCCATCAGGTTGACAGGAGCGAACACTGAAGCTTTCTTT; CDR3: CAIRLTGANTEAFF
size: .; J: TRBJ2-1; length: 15; V: TRBV10-1; D: TRBD2; DNA: TGCGCCAGCAGTGGACTAGCGGGCCTTCGCAATGAGCAGTTCTTC; CDR3: CASSGLAGLRNEQFF
size: .; J: TRBJ2-7; length: 16; V: TRBV4-3; D: TRBD2; DNA: TGCGCCAGCAGCCAAGAACCTAGCGGTAACTCCTACGAGCAGTACTTC; CDR3: CASSQEPSGNSYEQYF
size: .; J: TRBJ2-1; length: 16; V: TRBV4-1; D: TRBD2; DNA: TGCGCCAGCAGCCATCCCGAGGCGGGAGGAGACCATGAGCAGTTCTTC; CDR3: CASSHPEAGGDHEQFF
size: .; J: TRBJ1-5; length: 12; V: TRBV6-2/TRBV6-3; D: .; DNA: TGTGCCAGCAGTTTCACAAATCAGCCCCAGCATTTT; CDR3: CASSFTNQPQHF
size: .; J: TRBJ1-1; length: 13; V: TRBV5-1; D: .; DNA: TGCGCCAGCAGCTTACAGGGATACACTGAAGCTTTCTTT; CDR3: CASSLQGYTEAFF
size: .; J: TRBJ2-3; length: 14; V: TRBV4-3; D: .; DNA: TGCGCCAGCAGCTTTTCCCGGGGATCGGATACGCAGTATTTT; CDR3: CASSFSRGSDTQYF
size: .; J: TRBJ1-1; length: 18; V: TRBV5-4; D: .; DNA: TGTGCCAGCAGCTCCTTCCCGGTCGGTGTCGCGTCGGACACTGAAGCTTTCTTT; CDR3: CASSSFPVGVASDTEAFF
size: .; J: TRBJ2-1; length: 13; V: TRBV18; D: TRBD1; DNA: TGTGCCAGCTCAACCGACAGGGGGATTGAGCAGTTCTTC; CDR3: CASSTDRGIEQFF
size: .; J: TRBJ1-4; length: 14; V: TRBV5-6; D: .; DNA: TGTGCCAGCACCACAGGGAAGGGACCTGAAAAACTGTTTTTT; CDR3: CASTTGKGPEKLFF
size: .; J: TRBJ1-2; length: 13; V: TRBV24-1; D: TRBD1; DNA: TGTGCCACCAGTGCACAGGGGGCATGGGGCTACACCTTC; CDR3: CATSAQGAWGYTF
size: .; J: TRBJ2-1; length: 14; V: TRBV29-1; D: TRBD1; DNA: TGCAGCGGACTACAGGGGGCCTCCTACAATGAGCAGTTCTTC; CDR3: CSGLQGASYNEQFF
size: .; J: TRBJ2-7; length: 11; V: TRBV2; D: TRBD1; DNA: TGTGCCAGCAGTCCTCGACAGGGGCAGTACTTC; CDR3: CASSPRQGQYF
size: .; J: TRBJ2-2; length: 17; V: TRBV11-2; D: TRBD2; DNA: TGTGCCAGCAGCTACTCTAGCGGGAGGCTCAACACCGGGGAGCTGTTTTTT; CDR3: CASSYSSGRLNTGELFF
size: .; J: TRBJ1-4; length: 13; V: TRBV6-5; D: .; DNA: TGTGCCAGCAGTTACCCTAGCGGCGGAAAACTGTTTTTT; CDR3: CASSYPSGGKLFF